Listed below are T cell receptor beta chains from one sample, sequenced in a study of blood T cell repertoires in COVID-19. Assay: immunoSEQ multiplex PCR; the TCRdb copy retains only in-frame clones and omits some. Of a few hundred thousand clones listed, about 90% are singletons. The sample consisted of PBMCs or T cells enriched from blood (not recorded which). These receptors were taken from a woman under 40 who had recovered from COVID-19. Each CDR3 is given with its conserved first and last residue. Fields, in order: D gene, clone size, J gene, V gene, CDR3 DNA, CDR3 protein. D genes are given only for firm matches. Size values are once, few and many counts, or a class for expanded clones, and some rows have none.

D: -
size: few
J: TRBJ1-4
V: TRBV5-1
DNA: TGCGCCAGCAGCTCCAACCTGGCCGGAGGGGAAAAACTGTTTTTT
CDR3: CASSSNLAGGEKLFF

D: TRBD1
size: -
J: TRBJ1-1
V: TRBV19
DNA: TGTGCCAGTAGCCTTTCCGGGACAGTGAACACTGAAGCTTTCTTT
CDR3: CASSLSGTVNTEAFF

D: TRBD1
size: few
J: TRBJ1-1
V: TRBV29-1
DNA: TGCAGCGCTGGCCGGGACAGTAACACTGAAGCTTTCTTT
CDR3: CSAGRDSNTEAFF

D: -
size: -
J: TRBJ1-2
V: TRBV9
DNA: TGTGCCAGCAGCGTAGGGAGGACGCACTATGGCTACACCTTC
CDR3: CASSVGRTHYGYTF

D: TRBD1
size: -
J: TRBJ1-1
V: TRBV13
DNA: TGTGCCAGCAGCCCCACGGGACAGCAAGACCTCATGAACACTGAAGCTTTCTTT
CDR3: CASSPTGQQDLMNTEAFF

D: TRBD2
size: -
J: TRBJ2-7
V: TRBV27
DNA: TGTGCCAGCAGTCTAATCACTAGCGGGGGTATCTCCTACGAGCAGTACTTC
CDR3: CASSLITSGGISYEQYF

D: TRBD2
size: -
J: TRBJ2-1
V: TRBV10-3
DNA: TGTGCCATCAGTGACGCCCGGACTAGCGGGGCGAGGAATGAGCAGTTCTTC
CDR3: CAISDARTSGARNEQFF

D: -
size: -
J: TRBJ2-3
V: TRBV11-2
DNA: TGTGCCAGCAGCCCCGCTGGCGGGGTTGGAGATACGCAGTATTTT
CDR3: CASSPAGGVGDTQYF

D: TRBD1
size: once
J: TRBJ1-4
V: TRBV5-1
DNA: TGCGCCAGCAGCTTGGCGGTACAGGGGCAGGAAAAACTGTTTTTT
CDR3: CASSLAVQGQEKLFF

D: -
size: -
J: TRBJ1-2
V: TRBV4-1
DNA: TGCGCCAGCAGCCCGAGCGCAGGGGAATTTTATGGCTACACCTTC
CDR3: CASSPSAGEFYGYTF

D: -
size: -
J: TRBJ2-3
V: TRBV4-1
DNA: TGCGCCAGCAGCCAAGAATGGAGAGGCACAGATACGCAGTATTTT
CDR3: CASSQEWRGTDTQYF

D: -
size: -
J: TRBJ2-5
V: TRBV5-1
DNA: TGCGCCAGCAGCCACGGACCCACAGGGTGGGAAGAGACCCAGTACTTC
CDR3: CASSHGPTGWEETQYF

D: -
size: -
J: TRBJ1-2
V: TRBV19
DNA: TGTGCCAGTAGGAGGACAGCTAACTATGGCTACACCTTC
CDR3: CASRRTANYGYTF

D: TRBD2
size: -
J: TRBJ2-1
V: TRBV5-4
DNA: TGTGCCAGCAGCTTGGGTTTTCCGGGACTAGCAGCCCATGAGCAGTTCTTC
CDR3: CASSLGFPGLAAHEQFF

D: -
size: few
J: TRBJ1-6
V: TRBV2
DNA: TGTGCCAGCGGAGGTGGTTCACCCCTCCACTTT
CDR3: CASGGGSPLHF

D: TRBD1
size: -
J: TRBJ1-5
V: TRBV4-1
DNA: TGCGCCAGCAGCCAACCTGACAGGGGAAGCAATCAGCCCCAGCATTTT
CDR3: CASSQPDRGSNQPQHF

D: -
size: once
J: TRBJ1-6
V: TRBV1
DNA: TGCACCAGCAGCCAAGAGATTGGGGACAGCTCCTATAATTCACCCCTCCACTTT
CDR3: CTSSQEIGDSSYNSPLHF

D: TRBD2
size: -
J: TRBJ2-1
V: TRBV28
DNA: TGTGCCAGCAACCGACGGGGGGGTTACAATGAGCAGTTCTTC
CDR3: CASNRRGGYNEQFF

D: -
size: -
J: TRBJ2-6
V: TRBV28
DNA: TGTGCCAGCAGTCCCCTATTGGGCGGGGCCAACGTCCTGACTTTC
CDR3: CASSPLLGGANVLTF